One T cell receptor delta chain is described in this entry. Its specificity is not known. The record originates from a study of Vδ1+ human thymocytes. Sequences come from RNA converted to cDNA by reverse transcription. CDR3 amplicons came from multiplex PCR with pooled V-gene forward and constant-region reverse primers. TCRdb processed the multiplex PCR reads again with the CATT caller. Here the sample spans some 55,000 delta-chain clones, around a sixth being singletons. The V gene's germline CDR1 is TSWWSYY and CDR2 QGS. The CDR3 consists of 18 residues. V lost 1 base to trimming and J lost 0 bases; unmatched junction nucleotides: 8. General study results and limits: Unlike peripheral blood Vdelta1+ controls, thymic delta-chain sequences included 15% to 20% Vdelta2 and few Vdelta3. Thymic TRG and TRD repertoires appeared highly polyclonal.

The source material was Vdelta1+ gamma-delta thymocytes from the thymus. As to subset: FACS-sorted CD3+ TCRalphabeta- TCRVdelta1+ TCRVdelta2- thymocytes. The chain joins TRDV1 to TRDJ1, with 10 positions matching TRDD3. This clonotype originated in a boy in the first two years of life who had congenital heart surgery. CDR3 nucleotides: TGTGCTCTTGGGGAACAGTTACCGGGGGATACGGACACCGATAAACTCATCTTT. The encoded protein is CALGEQLPGDTDTDKLIF.